These 27 T cell receptor beta chains were all obtained from the same sample, sequenced in a study of circulating CD8 cells and anti-PD-1 response in melanoma. Live CD3+CD8+TCRalphabeta+ cells were sorted into four subsets by PD-1 and/or TIGIT. TCR libraries were prepared from around 15 ng of total RNA with the QIAseq Immune Repertoire TCR panel. Each CDR3 protein gets one entry after TCRdb re-called the reads with MiXCR. Of some 400 distinct CDR3 sequences in the sample, about 9% were seen once. This specimen was CD8+ T cells from PBMCs, taken at baseline or after one month of anti-PD-1 therapy (not recorded which). The receptors originated from a human donor with melanoma.

On this clonotype itself: Given a much more abundant clone one base away, this may be a read error. V gene TRBV6-2 or TRBV6-3 combines with J gene TRBJ2-2; D possibly corresponds to TRBD2 (6 bases). Trimming removed 2 bases from V and 6 bases from J, with 13 bases in between. Per germline, CDR1 MNHEY and CDR2 SVGEGT. This CDR3 has 15 amino acids. The CDR3 is CASSYLARESGELFF. The CDR3 DNA is TGTGCCAGCAGTTACCTAGCGAGAGAGTCCGGGGAGCTGTTTTTT.

In this sample, this clonotype is medium-sized. The chain is built from TRBV11-2 and TRBJ2-1; D call uncertain. The CDR3 has 11 residues. Germline-derived CDR1 and CDR2 are SGHAT and FQNNGV. The CDR3 is CAYRLGNEQFF. The CDR3 nucleotides are TGTGCGTACCGCCTGGGGAATGAGCAGTTCTTC.

There are a few counts of this clonotype. The V gene is TRBV28, the J gene TRBJ1-4, with 8 positions matching TRBD1. Unmatched junction bases numbered 6, after V lost 6 bases and J lost 9 bases. CDR1 and CDR2 from the germline V gene are MDHEN and SYDVKM. CDR3 length: 13 residues. In DNA, the CDR3 is TGTGCCAGCAGCCGGACAGGGAGGCAAAAACTGTTTTTT. Translated: CASSRTGRQKLFF.

By frequency in the sample, this clonotype is medium-sized (0.01 to 0.1%). This rearrangement joins TRBV11-2 to TRBJ2-1; TRBD2 agrees at 7 bases. The CDR3 spans 15 residues. J was trimmed by 6 bases and V by 2 bases; bases with no gene match: 7. From germline, CDR1 is SGHAT and CDR2 FQNNGV. The CDR3 DNA is TGTGCCAGCAGCTTACGGGGGGAGGGCCTCAATGAGCAGTTCTTC. This encodes CASSLRGEGLNEQFF. The whole variable domain, remainder taken from reference TRBV11-2 and TRBJ2-1, is EAGVAQSPRYKIIEKRQSVAFWCNPISGHATLYWYQQILGQGPKLLIQFQNNGVVDDSQLPKDRFSAERLKGVDSTLKIQPAKLEDSAVYLCASSLRGEGLNEQFFGPGTRLTVL.

This clonotype was counted only a few times. The rearrangement links TRBV20-1 to TRBJ2-5, with unresolved D. In germline, CDR1 is DFQATT, CDR2 SNEGSKA (reference sequence). V was clipped by 6 bases and J by 0 bases, with 17 bases between them. The CDR3 has 15 amino acids. The CDR3 sequence is CSAPHGPGYQETQYF. The CDR3, as DNA: TGCAGTGCCCCTCACGGACCCGGGTACCAAGAGACCCAGTACTTC.

For this clonotype: At one end the junction does not follow the germline gene, possibly because of a read error. The gene calls are TRBV28 and TRBJ2-7, with 8 bases lining up with TRBD2. CDR1 and CDR2 (germline): MDHEN, SYDVKM. The CDR3 has 15 residues. The CDR3 DNA follows: TGTGCCGGCAGTTTTTTGGCGGGAGGTTCCTACGAGCAGTACTTC. It codes for CAGSFLAGGSYEQYF.

This clonotype is large within its sample. The V gene is TRBV28, the J gene TRBJ2-7, with D tentatively TRBD1 or TRBD2 (5 bases each). Germline CDR1 and CDR2: MDHEN and SYDVKM. The CDR3 spans 14 residues. The ends were cut back, 2 bases at V and 4 bases at J, with 12 bases in the middle. The CDR3 sequence: CASSLTGRRYEQYF. The CDR3 nucleotides are TGTGCCAGCAGTTTAACGGGGCGCAGGTACGAGCAGTACTTC.

This clonotype is large in the sample. The chain combines TRBV28 with TRBJ2-3; no clear D. Germline loops: CDR1 MDHEN, CDR2 SYDVKM. The CDR3 has 15 amino acids. Trimming took 3 bases from V and 0 from J, leaving 10 bases between them. CDR3 sequence (DNA): TGTGCCAGCAGTTTCTTGGCGGCTAGCACAGATACGCAGTATTTT. Translation gives CASSFLAASTDTQYF.

This clonotype is judged large (0.1 to 1%). This sequence joins TRBV28 and TRBJ2-7; D gene unclear. This CDR3 region has 15 residues. CDR1 is MDHEN and CDR2 is SYDVKM in the germline V gene. The V gene lost 3 bases and the J gene lost 3 bases, with 15 bases spanning the gap. The CDR3 loop is CASSFLAQSLYEQYF. DNA of the CDR3: TGTGCCAGCAGTTTCCTGGCCCAATCACTCTACGAGCAGTACTTC.

By share, this clonotype ranks as large (0.1 to 1%). This chain joins TRBV28 and TRBJ2-2; D may be TRBD2 (5 bases). V shed 3 bases and J shed 6 bases, with 17 bases lying between them. The CDR3 runs 16 residues. Per the germline V gene, CDR1 is MDHEN and CDR2 is SYDVKM. CDR3 amino acids: CASSFGGGPGAGELFF. The CDR3 DNA is TGTGCCAGCAGTTTTGGAGGCGGGCCAGGCGCCGGGGAGCTGTTTTTT.

This clonotype is termed large. This chain joins TRBV28 and TRBJ2-6; 9 bases fit TRBD1. This CDR3 has 19 amino acids. V shed 2 bases and J 1 base; nucleotides not matched to a gene: 9. Germline lookup yields CDR1 MDHEN and CDR2 SYDVKM. Here the CDR3 DNA reads TGTGCCAGCAGTTTACCTTCCGGACAGGGGTATTCTGGGGCCAACGTCCTGACTTTC. Translated: CASSLPSGQGYSGANVLTF.

Sample share makes this clonotype medium-sized. This chain connects TRBV25-1 to TRBJ2-5; D possibly matches TRBD1 or TRBD2 (5 bases each). The CDR3 is made up of 18 amino acids. Per germline, CDR1 MGHDK and CDR2 SYGVNS. Trimming took off 6 bases at V and 0 bases at J, with 23 bases between the two ends. CDR3 in DNA: TGTGCCAGCAGCCTGAGGGTTGTACAGGACCCAAACCAAGAGACCCAGTACTTC. Its translation is CASSLRVVQDPNQETQYF.

By frequency in the sample, this clonotype is medium-sized. The chain uses TRBV20-1 and TRBJ2-7; D perhaps matches TRBD1 (6 bases). Deletions cut 1 base from V and 0 bases from J, with 13 bases between. The CDR3 length is 15 residues. Germline CDR1 and CDR2: DFQATT and SNEGSKA (reference sequence). CDR3 nucleotide sequence: TGCAGTGCTAGAGGGGTCAGGGGAAACTCCTACGAGCAGTACTTC. Amino acid sequence: CSARGVRGNSYEQYF.

Turning to this clonotype: A read error is possible here, since a much larger clone lies one base away. The chain carries TRBV19 and TRBJ2-1; 9 bases map to TRBD2. V gave up 5 bases and J gave up 9 bases; unmatched junction bases: 8. CDR3 length equals 14 residues. Germline V CDR1 and CDR2: LNHDA, SQIVND (reference sequence). The CDR3 loop is CASSLLAGAFEQFF. CDR3 nucleotides: TGTGCCAGTAGTTTGTTAGCGGGAGCGTTTGAGCAGTTCTTC.

This clonotype rates as large. The chain joins TRBV29-1 to TRBJ2-1; 7 bases are shared with TRBD1. V lost 5 bases and J lost 7; bases outside the gene matches: 5. The germline V gene encodes CDR1 SQVTM and CDR2 ANQGSEA. The CDR3 runs 12 residues. Here the CDR3 DNA reads TGCAGCGTTACAGGGGTTGTGAATGAGCAGTTCTTC. Translation gives CSVTGVVNEQFF.

This clonotype appeared once. V and J are TRBV29-1 and TRBJ2-3; 12 bases are a match to TRBD2. Per germline, CDR1 SQVTM and CDR2 ANQGSEA. The CDR3 runs 16 residues. The V and J ends lost 1 base and 5 bases, in that order; junction bases with no gene match: 7. The CDR3 DNA is TGCAGCGTTGAAGGGGCTAGCGGGAGGGCACAAGATACGCAGTATTTT. This gives the protein CSVEGASGRAQDTQYF.

This clonotype rates as medium-sized. This chain uses TRBV6-4 with TRBJ2-1; 12 nucleotides agree with TRBD2. The CDR3 contains 15 residues. Germline V gives CDR1 MRHNA, CDR2 SNTAGT. Trimming removed 0 bases from V and 7 bases from J; junction bases left unmatched: 1. The CDR3 DNA is TGTGCCAGCAGTGACTCGACTAGCGGGAGTAATGAGCAGTTCTTC. Its protein product is CASSDSTSGSNEQFF.

This clonotype is termed medium-sized (0.01 to 0.1%). The chain combines TRBV28 with TRBJ2-7; 9 nucleotides match TRBD1. Germline assignment: CDR1 MDHEN and CDR2 SYDVKM. V lost 2 bases and J lost 0; bases outside the gene matches: 2. This CDR3 is built from 15 residues. CDR3 nucleotides: TGTGCCAGCAGTTTAAGGACAGGGGTCTCCTACGAGCAGTACTTC. Amino acids: CASSLRTGVSYEQYF.

This clonotype has more than one count but fewer than ten. Possible read error: a much larger clone is one base away. This chain connects TRBV20-1 to TRBJ2-7; 9 bases fit TRBD2. Looked up from germline, CDR1 is DFQATT and CDR2 is SNEGSKA (reference sequence). The trim removed 1 base at V and 2 bases at J, leaving 3 bases unmatched. The CDR3 is 14 residues long. CDR3 in DNA: TGCAGTGCTAGAGTTGCGGGAGGGACCTACGAGCAGTACTTC. Protein sequence: CSARVAGGTYEQYF.

By frequency in the sample, this clonotype is large. The V gene is TRBV9, the J gene TRBJ2-5; 9 bases map to TRBD1. V shed 4 bases and J 5 bases; nucleotides not matched to a gene: 6. The V gene's germline CDR1 is SGDLS and CDR2 YYNGEE. This CDR3 has 14 amino acids. The CDR3 DNA reads as TGTGCCAGCAGCCCGGGGACAGGGAGGGAGACCCAGTACTTC. Residues: CASSPGTGRETQYF.

This clonotype is judged medium-sized. The chain has TRBV19 and TRBJ2-1; D possibly corresponds to TRBD1 (6 bases). V lost 9 bases and J 4 bases, leaving 25 bases between the germline ends. Germline CDR1 LNHDA, CDR2 SQIVND (reference sequence). This CDR3 is 17 amino acids long. The CDR3 protein is CASGRQVTGQVYNEQFF. CDR3 DNA: TGTGCCAGCGGGCGGCAGGTCACGGGACAAGTTTACAATGAGCAGTTCTTC.

On this clonotype: A read error is possible here, since a much larger clone lies one base away. Likely a read error: the CDR3 ends without its conserved phenylalanine or tryptophan. This chain connects TRBV29-1 to TRBJ2-5; maybe TRBD2 (5 bases). The V gene lost 1 base and the J gene lost 5 bases, with 29 bases spanning the gap. The CDR3 sequence is 19 residues long. Germline values: CDR1 SQVTM, CDR2 ANQGSEA. CDR3 coding DNA: TGCAGCGTTGAAGGGGTGAACCCGCTAGGCGGGTTGGATTGGGAGACCCAGTACTCC. This encodes CSVEGVNPLGGLDWETQYS.

This clonotype showed up just a few times. A junction boundary mismatches the germline segment, possibly from a read error. The J gene is TRBJ1-5, the V gene TRBV28; maybe TRBD1 (5 bases). Germline V gene lookup returns CDR1 MDHEN and CDR2 SYDVKM. CDR3 length equals 13 residues. The CDR3 nucleotides read TGTGGCAGCAGTTCCGGGGACTTTTGGAGTTTGAATTTT. Translating gives CGSSSGDFWSLNF.

This clonotype rates as medium-sized. The chain joins TRBV24-1 to TRBJ2-1; 7 bases are a match to TRBD1. The CDR3 extends over 15 amino acids. V was pared by 2 bases and J by 7 bases, with 7 bases of the junction left unmatched. Germline V CDR1 and CDR2: KGHDR, SFDVKD. CDR3 DNA sequence: TGTGCCACCAGTGATTACAGGGGCTGGGGGAATGAGCAGTTCTTC. It specifies CATSDYRGWGNEQFF.

Sample share makes this clonotype medium-sized (0.01 to 0.1%). This rearrangement joins TRBV20-1 to TRBJ1-3; D possibly corresponds to TRBD1 (5 bases). In germline, CDR1 is DFQATT, CDR2 SNEGSKA (reference sequence). V shed 6 bases and J shed 1 base, with 16 bases lying between them. This CDR3 is 15 amino acids long. CDR3 DNA sequence: TGCAGTGCCCGGGACGGTCACCGATCTGGAAACACCATATATTTT. It yields the protein CSARDGHRSGNTIYF.

This clonotype was counted only a few times. This chain uses TRBV30 with TRBJ1-6; D not certain. V was shortened by 5 bases and J by 7 bases, with 15 bases between the two germline ends. The CDR3 totals 14 residues. Germline values: CDR1 GTSNPN, CDR2 SVGIG (reference sequence). The CDR3 bases are TGTGCCTGGCGGAATTTCGGAGGAAATTCACCCCTCCACTTT. This gives the protein CAWRNFGGNSPLHF.

By sample share, this clonotype is medium-sized. The V gene is TRBV29-1, the J gene TRBJ2-2; possibly TRBD2 for D (6 bases). This CDR3 has 14 amino acids. Looked up from germline, CDR1 is SQVTM and CDR2 is ANQGSEA. V was cut by 4 bases and J by 6 bases, with 15 bases left in between. The CDR3 protein is CSVVSLASPGELFF. The CDR3 bases are TGCAGCGTTGTGAGCCTAGCGTCTCCCGGGGAGCTGTTTTTT.